This TCR beta chain was identified in a study of beta chain features in type 1 diabetes. Whole-study results and caveats: The naive, central memory and Treg TCRB repertoires showed an apparent similarity that was greater among patients than among healthy donors.

The table lists this clone with a count of one. Its antigen is unidentified. Expressed TCRB transcripts were sequenced after all isolated RNA was converted to cDNA. Profiling relied on immunoSEQ multiplex PCR, and the TCRdb table lists in-frame clones only, not all of them. The profile shows 15,000 to 17,000 clones, around 43% of them singletons. The receptor comes from a woman aged 40 to 55 in good health. The sample taken for sequencing was stem cell memory CD4+ T cells from blood.

CDR3 nucleotides: TGTGCCAGCAGGGAACCTCGTCCTGACAGGGGAAGGAGCTATGGCTACACCTTC. Protein product: CASREPRPDRGRSYGYTF. The rearrangement joins TRBV6-1 to TRBJ1-2; 8 nucleotides match TRBD1. Germline V gene lookup returns CDR1 MNHNS and CDR2 SASEGT. CDR3 length equals 18 residues. The junction had 19 bases not matched to a gene; V was cut back by 6 bases and J by 4 bases.